This entry features one T cell receptor (beta chain) sequence. This clone's antigen is unknown. No base-level quality is on record; no much larger clone is a single base apart. The data originate from a study of blood T cells in healthy people across ages (dated by TCRdb to between 2015 and 2017). Turning to the overall study: In model experiments, template switching captured roughly one uniquely barcoded TCR beta cDNA molecule for every two T cells. The study measured age-related changes in TCR beta repertoire diversity using deep sequencing normalized with unique cDNA molecular identifiers. The donors were split into four age groups: young (average about 16 years), middle-aged (around 37), aged (approximately 60) and long-lived (roughly 88). To avoid experimental bias, donors of different ages were randomly spread across the sequencing lanes. For two donors (one aged 18 to 29 and one aged 80 or older), the study analyzed two additional independent replicas of 1 million unique cDNA reads from the same blood draw.

The method was 5' RACE. Sequencing relied on an Illumina HiSeq 2500. The second PCR ran for about 7 to 11 cycles and used a J-beta primer mix along with a sample-barcoded 5' primer. A template-switch 5' adaptor carrying 12 random nucleotides introduced a unique molecular identifier onto each TCR beta cDNA molecule. Each sample yielded at least 3 million CDR3-containing paired-end reads. The Mint cDNA synthesis kit, primed by a TRBC-specific oligonucleotide, was used to synthesize first-strand cDNA from all RNA. After uracil-DNA glycosylase treatment, a first 18-cycle PCR used universal primers M1SS and BC2_uni_R on all cDNA. The study's own analysis went as follows. For normalization, 1 million high-quality reads, each with a distinct molecular identifier, were randomly selected from each sample. Reads sharing molecular identifiers were discarded rather than binned into consensus sequences. MiTCR, set to a Q25 quality threshold and the strictest error-elimination algorithm, was used for CDR3 identification, clonotype clustering and error correction. A nonparametric unseen species model using Euler transformation provided a lower-bound estimate of total TCR beta diversity. The public reads were reanalyzed by TCRdb: fastp trimming at Q25, MiXCR alignment, in-frame beta chains only. Every CDR3 protein is listed once, alongside the most common genes and DNA of its rows. TCRdb's processing, not the authors', yielded these V and J calls. In all, the sample holds a few hundred thousand distinct CDR3 sequences, and 50% to 60% of those were seen once. The top ten clonotypes cover 50% to 65% of the sample.

V sheds 5 bases and J sheds 0 bases, leaving 13 bases between their ends. Including the terminal cysteine and phenylalanine, the CDR3 comprises 15 residues. Only the CDR3 DNA is retained, 45 bases long and in frame from the first base. Based on the germline V gene, the CDR1 and CDR2 sequences are MNHEY and SVGAGI. The donors were a few dozen Caucasian individuals from Russia, aged 6 to 90 years, who were systemically healthy. Each donor gave roughly 9.5 milliliters of peripheral blood, collected into EDTA-treated Vacutainer tubes. Ficoll-Paque density-gradient centrifugation was used to isolate PBMCs, with at least 6.5 million per sample. Trizol reagent was used to extract total RNA from the PBMCs, yielding at least 5.5 micrograms per sample. Naive CD45RAhigh/CD27high T cell percentages were measured by flow cytometry on a PBMC aliquot from every donor. Study-wide findings and limitations: Because the CMV infection status of the donors was unknown, age-related changes in expanded clonotypes may potentially have been confounded. Observed TCR beta diversity correlated strongly with the percentage of naive T cells measured by flow cytometry. The long-lived group showed more naive CD4+ T cells, fewer expanded clones and increased TCR diversity than the aged group, suggesting age selection. Observed TCR beta diversity per million T cells fell roughly linearly with age, and a significant reduction was already apparent by age around 40. Total diversity estimates from one million sequenced T cells were considered lower bounds and underestimates. Conclusive comparison of naive and antigen-experienced compartments was prevented by the profiling of bulk unsorted PBMCs.

This chain joins TRBV6-5 to TRBJ1-2; no D gene is confidently identified. The sample taken for sequencing was blood. This sequence originates from a man between 60 and 70 years old in good health. CDR3 sequence: CASSTPRRTNYGYTF. The DNA is TGTGCCAGCAGTACCCCGCGGAGGACTAACTATGGCTACACCTTC.